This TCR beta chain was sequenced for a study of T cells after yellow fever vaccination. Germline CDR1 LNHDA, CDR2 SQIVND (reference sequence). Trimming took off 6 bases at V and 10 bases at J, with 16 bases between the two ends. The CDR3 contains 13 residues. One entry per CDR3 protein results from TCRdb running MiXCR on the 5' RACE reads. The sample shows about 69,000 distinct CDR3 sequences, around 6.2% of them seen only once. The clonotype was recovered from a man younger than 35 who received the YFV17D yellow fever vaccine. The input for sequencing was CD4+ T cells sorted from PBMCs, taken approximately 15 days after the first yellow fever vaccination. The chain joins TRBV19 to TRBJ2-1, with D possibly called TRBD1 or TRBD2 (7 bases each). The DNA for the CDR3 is TGTGCCAGTAGCCCCCAGGGGGGGGGGGAGCAGTTCTTC. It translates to CASSPQGGGEQFF.